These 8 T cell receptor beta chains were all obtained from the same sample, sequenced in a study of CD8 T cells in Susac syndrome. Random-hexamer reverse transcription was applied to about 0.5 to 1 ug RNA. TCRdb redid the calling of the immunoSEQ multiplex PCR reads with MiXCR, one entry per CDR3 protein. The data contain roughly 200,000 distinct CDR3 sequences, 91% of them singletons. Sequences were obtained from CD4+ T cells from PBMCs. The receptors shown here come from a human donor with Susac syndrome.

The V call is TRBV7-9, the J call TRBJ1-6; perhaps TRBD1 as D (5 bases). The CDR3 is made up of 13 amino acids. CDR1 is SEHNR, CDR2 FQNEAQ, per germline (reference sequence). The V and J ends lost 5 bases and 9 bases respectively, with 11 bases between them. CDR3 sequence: CASSRGGSSPLHF. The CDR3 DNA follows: TGTGCCAGCAGCCGCGGGGGGAGTTCACCCCTCCACTTT.

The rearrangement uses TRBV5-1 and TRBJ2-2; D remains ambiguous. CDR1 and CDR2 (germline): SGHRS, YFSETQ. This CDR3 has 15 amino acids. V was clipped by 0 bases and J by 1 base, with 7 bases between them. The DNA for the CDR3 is TGCGCCAGCAGCTTGGCCGGCGGGAACACCGGGGAGCTGTTTTTT. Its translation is CASSLAGGNTGELFF.

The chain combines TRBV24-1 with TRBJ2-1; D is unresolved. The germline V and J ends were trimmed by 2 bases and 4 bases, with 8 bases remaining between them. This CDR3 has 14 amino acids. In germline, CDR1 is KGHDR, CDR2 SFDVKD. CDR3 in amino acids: CATSDWAGYNEQFF. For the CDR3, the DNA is TGTGCCACCAGTGATTGGGCTGGGTACAATGAGCAGTTCTTC.

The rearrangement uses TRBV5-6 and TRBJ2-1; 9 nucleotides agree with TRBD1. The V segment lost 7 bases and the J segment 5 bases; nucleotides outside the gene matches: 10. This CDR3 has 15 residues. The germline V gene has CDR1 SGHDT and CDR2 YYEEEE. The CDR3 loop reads CASGYRGLANNEQFF. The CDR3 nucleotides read TGTGCCAGCGGATACAGGGGGCTAGCGAACAATGAGCAGTTCTTC. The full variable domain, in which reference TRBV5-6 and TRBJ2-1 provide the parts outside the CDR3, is DAGVTQSPTHLIKTRGQQVTLRCSPKSGHDTVSWYQQALGQGPQFIFQYYEEEERQRGNFPDRFSGHQFPNYSSELNVNALLLGDSALYLCASGYRGLANNEQFFGPGTRLTVL.

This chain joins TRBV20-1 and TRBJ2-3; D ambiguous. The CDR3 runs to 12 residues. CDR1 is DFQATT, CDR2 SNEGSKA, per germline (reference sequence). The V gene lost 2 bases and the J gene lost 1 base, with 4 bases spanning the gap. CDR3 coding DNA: TGCAGTGCTAGACGTCGCACAGATACGCAGTATTTT. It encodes CSARRRTDTQYF.

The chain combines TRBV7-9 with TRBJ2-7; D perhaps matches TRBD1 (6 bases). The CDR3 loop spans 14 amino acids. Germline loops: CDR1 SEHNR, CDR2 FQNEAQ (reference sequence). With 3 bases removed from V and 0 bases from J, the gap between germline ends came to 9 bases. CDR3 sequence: CASSFDRSSYEQYF. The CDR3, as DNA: TGTGCCAGCAGCTTTGACAGGAGCTCCTACGAGCAGTACTTC.

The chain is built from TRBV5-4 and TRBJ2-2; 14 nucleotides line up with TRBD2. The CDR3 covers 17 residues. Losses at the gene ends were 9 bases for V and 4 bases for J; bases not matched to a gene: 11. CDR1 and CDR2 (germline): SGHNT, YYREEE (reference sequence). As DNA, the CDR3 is TGTGCCACCGAGAAGGGACTAGCGGGAGTGGGCACCGGGGAGCTGTTTTTT. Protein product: CATEKGLAGVGTGELFF.

Here the CDR3 reads CASSQTSGGLSYNEQFF. The CDR3, as DNA: TGTGCCAGCTCCCAAACTAGCGGGGGTCTGTCCTACAATGAGCAGTTCTTC. The chain links TRBV18 to TRBJ2-1; 11 bases agree with TRBD2. This CDR3 contains 17 residues. From germline, CDR1 is KGHSH and CDR2 LQKENI. The V and J ends lost 6 bases and 1 base, in that order; junction bases with no gene match: 8.